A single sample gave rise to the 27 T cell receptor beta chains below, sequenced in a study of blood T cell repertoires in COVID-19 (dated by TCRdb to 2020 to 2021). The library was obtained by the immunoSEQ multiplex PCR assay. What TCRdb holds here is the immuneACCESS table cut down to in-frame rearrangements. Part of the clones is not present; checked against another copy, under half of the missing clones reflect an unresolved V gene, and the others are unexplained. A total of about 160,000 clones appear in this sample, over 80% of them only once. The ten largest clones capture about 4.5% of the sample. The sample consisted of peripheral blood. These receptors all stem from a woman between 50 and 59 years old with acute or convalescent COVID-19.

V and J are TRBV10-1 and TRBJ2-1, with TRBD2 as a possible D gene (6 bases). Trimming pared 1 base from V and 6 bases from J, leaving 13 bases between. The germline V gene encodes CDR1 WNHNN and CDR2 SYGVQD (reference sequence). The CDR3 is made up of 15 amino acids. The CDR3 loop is CASSEWGDSGNEQFF. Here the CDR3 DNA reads TGCGCCAGCAGTGAGTGGGGGGATAGCGGCAATGAGCAGTTCTTC.

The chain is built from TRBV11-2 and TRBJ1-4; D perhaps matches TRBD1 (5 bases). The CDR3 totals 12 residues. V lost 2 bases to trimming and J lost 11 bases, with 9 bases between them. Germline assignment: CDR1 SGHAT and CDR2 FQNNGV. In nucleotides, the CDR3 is TGTGCCAGCAGCTTAACTGGGGGGAAACTGTTTTTT. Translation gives CASSLTGGKLFF.

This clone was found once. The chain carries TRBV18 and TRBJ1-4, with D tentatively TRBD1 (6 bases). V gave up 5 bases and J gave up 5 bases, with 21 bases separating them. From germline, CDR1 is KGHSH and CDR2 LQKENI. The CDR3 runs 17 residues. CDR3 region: CASSSYYEGTQNEKLFF. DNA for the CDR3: TGTGCCAGCTCATCTTATTATGAAGGGACACAGAATGAAAAACTGTTTTTT.

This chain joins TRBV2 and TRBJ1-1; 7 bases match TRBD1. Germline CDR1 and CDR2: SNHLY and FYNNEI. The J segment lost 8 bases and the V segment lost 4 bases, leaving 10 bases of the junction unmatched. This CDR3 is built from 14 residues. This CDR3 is CASSAGQMKTEAFF. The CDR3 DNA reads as TGTGCCAGCAGTGCGGGACAGATGAAAACCGAAGCTTTCTTT.

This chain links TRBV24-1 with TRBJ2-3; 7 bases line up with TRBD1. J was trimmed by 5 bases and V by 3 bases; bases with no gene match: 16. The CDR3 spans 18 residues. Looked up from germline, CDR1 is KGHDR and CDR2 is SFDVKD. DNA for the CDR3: TGTGCCACCAGTGATCCCTTGAACAACAGGGGTAGTGGAGATACGCAGTATTTT. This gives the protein CATSDPLNNRGSGDTQYF.

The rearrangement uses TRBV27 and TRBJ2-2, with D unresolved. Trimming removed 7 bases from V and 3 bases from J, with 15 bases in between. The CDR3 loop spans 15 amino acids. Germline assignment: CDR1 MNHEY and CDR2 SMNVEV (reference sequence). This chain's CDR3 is CASTSYFNDTGELFF. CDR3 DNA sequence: TGTGCCAGCACCTCCTATTTCAACGACACCGGGGAGCTGTTTTTT.

In nucleotides, the CDR3 is TGTGCTAGTGGTTTCCTAGACACTGAAGCTTTCTTT. Amino acids: CASGFLDTEAFF. This chain joins TRBV12-5 and TRBJ1-1; no clear D. With 3 bases removed from V and 3 bases from J, the gap between germline ends came to 5 bases. The CDR3 is 12 amino acids. Germline loops: CDR1 LGHNT, CDR2 FRNRAP.

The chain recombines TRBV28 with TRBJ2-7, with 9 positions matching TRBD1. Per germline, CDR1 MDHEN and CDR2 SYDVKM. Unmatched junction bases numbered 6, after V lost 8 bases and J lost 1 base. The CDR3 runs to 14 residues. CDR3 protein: CASFGQGTSYEQYF. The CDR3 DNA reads TGTGCCAGCTTCGGACAGGGGACATCCTACGAGCAGTACTTC. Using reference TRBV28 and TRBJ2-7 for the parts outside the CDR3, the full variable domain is DVKVTQSSRYLVKRTGEKVFLECVQDMDHENMFWYRQDPGLGLRLIYFSYDVKMKEKGDIPEGYSVSREKKERFSLILESASTNQTSMYLCASFGQGTSYEQYFGPGTRLTVT.

This chain's CDR3 is CASFSGRGGLYNEQFF. DNA of the CDR3: TGTGCCAGCTTCTCTGGCCGGGGGGGCCTATACAATGAGCAGTTCTTC. The chain is built from TRBV5-6 and TRBJ2-1, with 8 nucleotides matching TRBD2. The junction had 13 bases not matched to a gene; V was cut back by 7 bases and J by 4 bases. Germline V gene sequence: CDR1 SGHDT, CDR2 YYEEEE. This CDR3 region has 16 residues.

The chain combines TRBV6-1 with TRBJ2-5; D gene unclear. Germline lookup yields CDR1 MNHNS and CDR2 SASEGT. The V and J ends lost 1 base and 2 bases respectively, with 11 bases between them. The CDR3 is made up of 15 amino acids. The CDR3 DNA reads TGTGCCAGCAGTGAAGGACTTTTGTTTCAAGAGACCCAGTACTTC. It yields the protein CASSEGLLFQETQYF.

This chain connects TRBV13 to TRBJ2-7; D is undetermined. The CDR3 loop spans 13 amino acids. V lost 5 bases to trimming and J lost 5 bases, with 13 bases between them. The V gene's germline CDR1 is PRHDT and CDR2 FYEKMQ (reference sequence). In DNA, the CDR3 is TGTGCCAGCAGCCTGGGCCCTAAGGACGAGCAGTACTTC. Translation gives CASSLGPKDEQYF.

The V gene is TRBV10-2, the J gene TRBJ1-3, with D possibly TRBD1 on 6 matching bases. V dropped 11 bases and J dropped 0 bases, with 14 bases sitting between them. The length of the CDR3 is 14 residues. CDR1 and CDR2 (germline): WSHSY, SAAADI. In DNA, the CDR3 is TGCGCCGGGGCGGACAGTAACTCTGGAAACACCATATATTTT. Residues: CAGADSNSGNTIYF.

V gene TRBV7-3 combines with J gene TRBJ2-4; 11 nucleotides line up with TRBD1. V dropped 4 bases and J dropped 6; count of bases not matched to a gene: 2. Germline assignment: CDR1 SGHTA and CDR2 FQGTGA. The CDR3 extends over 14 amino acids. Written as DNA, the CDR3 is TGTGCCAGCAGCTCAGGGACAGGGGGAAACATTCAGTACTTC. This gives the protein CASSSGTGGNIQYF. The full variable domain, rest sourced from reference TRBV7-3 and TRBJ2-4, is GAGVSQTPSNKVTEKGKYVELRCDPISGHTALYWYRQSLGQGPEFLIYFQGTGAADDSGLPNDRFFAVRPEGSVSTLKIQRTERGDSAVYLCASSSGTGGNIQYFGAGTRLSVL.

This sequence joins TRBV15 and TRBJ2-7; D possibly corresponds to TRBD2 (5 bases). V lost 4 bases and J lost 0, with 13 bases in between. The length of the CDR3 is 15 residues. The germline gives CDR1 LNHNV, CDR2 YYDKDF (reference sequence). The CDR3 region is CATSILPGSSYEQYF. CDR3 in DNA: TGTGCCACCAGCATTCTCCCTGGGAGCTCCTACGAGCAGTACTTC.

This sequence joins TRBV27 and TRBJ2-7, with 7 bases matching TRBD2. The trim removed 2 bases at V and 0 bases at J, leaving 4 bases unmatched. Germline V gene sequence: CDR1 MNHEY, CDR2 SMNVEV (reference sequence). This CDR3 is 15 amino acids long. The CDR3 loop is CASSLGLAASYEQYF. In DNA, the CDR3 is TGTGCCAGCAGTTTAGGGCTAGCGGCCTCCTACGAGCAGTACTTC.

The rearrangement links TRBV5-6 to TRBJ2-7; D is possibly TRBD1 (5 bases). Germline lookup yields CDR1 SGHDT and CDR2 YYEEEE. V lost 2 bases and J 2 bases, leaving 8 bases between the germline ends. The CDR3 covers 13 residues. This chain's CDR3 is CASSFPRAYEQYF. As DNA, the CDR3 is TGTGCCAGCAGCTTCCCCAGGGCCTACGAGCAGTACTTC.

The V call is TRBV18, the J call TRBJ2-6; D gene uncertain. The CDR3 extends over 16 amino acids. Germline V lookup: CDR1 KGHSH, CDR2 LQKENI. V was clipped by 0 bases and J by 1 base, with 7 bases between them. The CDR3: CASSPPWASGANVLTF. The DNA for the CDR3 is TGTGCCAGCTCACCACCCTGGGCATCTGGGGCCAACGTCCTGACTTTC.

The CDR3 DNA reads as TGCGCCAGCAGCGGGACAGGGGGTGAAAAACTGTTTTTT. Its protein product is CASSGTGGEKLFF. The V gene is TRBV5-1, the J gene TRBJ1-4; 11 bases align to TRBD1. This CDR3 is 13 amino acids long. J was trimmed by 7 bases and V by 4 bases; bases with no gene match: 0. Germline CDR1 SGHRS, CDR2 YFSETQ.

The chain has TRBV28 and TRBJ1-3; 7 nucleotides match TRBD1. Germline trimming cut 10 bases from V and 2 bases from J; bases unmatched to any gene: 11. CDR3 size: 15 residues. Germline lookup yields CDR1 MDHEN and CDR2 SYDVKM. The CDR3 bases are TGTGCCACAAGACAGGGAAGTACGGCTGGAAACACCATATATTTT. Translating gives CATRQGSTAGNTIYF.

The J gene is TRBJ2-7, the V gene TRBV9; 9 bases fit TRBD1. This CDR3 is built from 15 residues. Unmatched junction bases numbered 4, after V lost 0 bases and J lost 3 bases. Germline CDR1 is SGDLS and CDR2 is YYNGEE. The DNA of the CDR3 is TGTGCCAGCAGCGTAGAGCCGGGACAGGGCTACGAGCAGTACTTC. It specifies CASSVEPGQGYEQYF.

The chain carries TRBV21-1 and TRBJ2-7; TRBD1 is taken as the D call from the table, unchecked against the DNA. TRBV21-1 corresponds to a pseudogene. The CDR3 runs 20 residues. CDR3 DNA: TGTGCCAGCAGCAAAGCCCTGAGTAGAGGACCGGGACAGGTCACTTACGAGCAGTACTTC. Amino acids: CASSKALSRGPGQVTYEQYF.

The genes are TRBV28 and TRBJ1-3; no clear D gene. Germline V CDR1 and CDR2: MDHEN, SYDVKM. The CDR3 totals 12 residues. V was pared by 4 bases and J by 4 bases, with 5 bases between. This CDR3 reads CASSSFGNTIYF. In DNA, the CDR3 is TGTGCCAGCAGTTCTTTCGGAAACACCATATATTTT. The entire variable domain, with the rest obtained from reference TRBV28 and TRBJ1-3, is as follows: DVKVTQSSRYLVKRTGEKVFLECVQDMDHENMFWYRQDPGLGLRLIYFSYDVKMKEKGDIPEGYSVSREKKERFSLILESASTNQTSMYLCASSSFGNTIYFGEGSWLTVV.

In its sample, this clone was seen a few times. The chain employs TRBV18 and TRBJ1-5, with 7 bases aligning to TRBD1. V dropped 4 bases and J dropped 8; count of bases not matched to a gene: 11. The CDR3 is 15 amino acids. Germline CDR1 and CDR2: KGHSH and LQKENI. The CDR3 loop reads CASSLTGSGVEPQHF. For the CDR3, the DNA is TGTGCCAGCTCACTGACAGGGTCTGGAGTAGAGCCCCAGCATTTT.

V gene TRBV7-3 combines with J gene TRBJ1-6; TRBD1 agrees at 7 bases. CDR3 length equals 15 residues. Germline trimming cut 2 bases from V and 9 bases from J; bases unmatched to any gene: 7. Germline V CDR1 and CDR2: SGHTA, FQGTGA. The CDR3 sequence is CASSLAGGLRSPLHF. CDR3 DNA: TGTGCCAGCAGCTTAGCAGGGGGACTTCGTTCACCCCTCCACTTT.

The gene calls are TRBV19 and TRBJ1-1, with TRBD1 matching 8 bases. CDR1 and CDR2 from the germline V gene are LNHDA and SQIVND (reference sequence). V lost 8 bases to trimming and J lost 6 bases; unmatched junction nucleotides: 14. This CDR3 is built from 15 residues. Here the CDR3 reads CASRQGQLGAPEAFF. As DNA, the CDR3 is TGTGCCAGTCGACAGGGGCAGTTGGGTGCCCCTGAAGCTTTCTTT.

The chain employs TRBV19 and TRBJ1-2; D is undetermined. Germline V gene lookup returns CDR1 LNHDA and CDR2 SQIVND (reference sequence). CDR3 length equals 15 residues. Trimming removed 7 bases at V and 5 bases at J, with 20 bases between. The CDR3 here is CASNEGQGSSYGYTF. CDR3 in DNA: TGTGCCAGTAACGAGGGTCAAGGCTCGTCGTATGGCTACACCTTC.

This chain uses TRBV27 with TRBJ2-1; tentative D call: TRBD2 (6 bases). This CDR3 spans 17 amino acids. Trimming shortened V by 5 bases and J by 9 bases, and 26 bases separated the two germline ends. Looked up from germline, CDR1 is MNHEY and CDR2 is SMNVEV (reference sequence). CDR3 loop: CASSINTVAVPRGEQFF. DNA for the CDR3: TGTGCCAGCAGTATTAACACAGTAGCGGTGCCGCGGGGTGAGCAGTTCTTC.